This T cell receptor (beta chain) was recorded in a study of radiation and T cells in renal cell carcinoma. Sequenced by immunoSEQ multiplex PCR; TCRdb stores in-frame clones only, minus some. The table includes approximately 5,700 clones, around 68% detected once. The CDR3 is 18 amino acids. V lost 7 bases and J lost 2; bases outside the gene matches: 13. The V gene's germline CDR1 is MRHNA and CDR2 SNTAGT. The treatment was: treatment-naive control, cytoreductive nephrectomy. This renal cell carcinoma was of the clear cell type. This sequence was found in a human donor with renal cell carcinoma. The chain carries TRBV6-4 and TRBJ2-4; 11 bases align to TRBD2. The source was tumor tissue, collected from a patient whose treatment was nephrectomy without radiotherapy. The CDR3: CASTNSARLAGSKNIQYF. CDR3 nucleotides: TGTGCCAGCACCAACTCGGCCCGACTAGCGGGGTCCAAAAACATTCAGTACTTC.